The entry below gives a single T cell receptor beta chain sequence along with its context. Its target is not known. Germline lookup yields CDR1 SGHNT and CDR2 YENEEA. V trimming: 5 bases; J trimming: 2 bases; junction bases outside the gene matches: 4. There are 16 residues in the CDR3. This specimen belongs to a study of OX40 agonist ivuxolimab in advanced cancers. Regarding the study as a whole: Part of the nonresponder group also had normalized T-cell clonal expansion that was low.

The assay was immunoSEQ multiplex PCR, and TCRdb's table has in-frame clones only and misses some. This sample carries about 82,000 clones, just over 85% of them seen once, and the ten largest clones take less than 2%. The clonotype was recovered from an adult with an advanced solid tumor such as melanoma, head and neck, liver or kidney cancer. Sequenced material: CD4+ or CD8+ T cells sorted from blood, taken in a trial of the OX40 agonist ivuxolimab. The chain recombines TRBV11-3 with TRBJ2-7; 15 nucleotides align to TRBD2. The CDR3 DNA reads TGTGCCAGCAGCGTAGGGACTAGCGGGGGGACCTACGAGCAGTACTTC. Translation: CASSVGTSGGTYEQYF. Combining the CDR3 with reference TRBV11-3 and TRBJ2-7 gives the whole variable domain EAGVVQSPRYKIIEKKQPVAFWCNPISGHNTLYWYLQNLGQGPELLIRYENEEAVDDSQLPKDRFSAERLKGVDSTLKIQPAELGDSAVYLCASSVGTSGGTYEQYFGPGTRLTVT.